The rows below give T cell receptor beta chains drawn from one sample of a study of blood T cell repertoires in COVID-19. The method was immunoSEQ multiplex PCR; TCRdb's version includes in-frame clones alone and lacks a portion of them. The repertoire has some 270,000 clones, 85% to 90% of them found once; the top ten carry 4.6%. Sequenced input: peripheral blood. The origin of the receptors is a middle-aged woman who had recovered from COVID-19. Both conserved end residues are part of each CDR3. D genes are given only for firm matches. Size is omitted from some rows. Given values are once, few, many or a class for expanded clones.

J gene	clone size	V gene	D gene	CDR3 protein	CDR3 DNA
TRBJ2-3	-	TRBV3-1/TRBV3-2	TRBD2	CASSVTLSGLAGGTDTQYF	TGTGCCAGCAGCGTCACCCTGAGCGGACTAGCGGGAGGCACAGATACGCAGTATTTT
TRBJ1-2	-	TRBV6-5	-	CASSYSYRSHGYTF	TGTGCCAGCAGTTACTCGTACAGGTCCCATGGCTACACCTTC
TRBJ1-6	-	TRBV5-5	-	CASSLDRTGINSPLHF	TGTGCCAGCAGCTTGGATAGAACAGGGATTAATTCACCCCTCCACTTT
TRBJ1-5	-	TRBV6-5	-	CATSWNRVQPQHF	TGTGCCACCTCCTGGAACAGGGTTCAGCCCCAGCATTTT
TRBJ2-7	-	TRBV6-5	TRBD1	CASSRLVGQGEQYF	TGTGCCAGCAGCCGACTTGTAGGACAGGGAGAGCAGTACTTC
TRBJ1-1	-	TRBV7-9	-	CASSHRGDTEAFF	TGTGCCAGCAGCCACCGGGGGGACACTGAAGCTTTCTTT
TRBJ2-1	-	TRBV9	TRBD1	CASSAPGTGLYEQFF	TGTGCCAGCAGCGCGCCCGGGACAGGGTTGTATGAGCAGTTCTTC
TRBJ2-7	-	TRBV12-5	-	CASGDSPHPSYEQYF	TGTGCTAGTGGAGACAGTCCCCATCCCTCCTACGAGCAGTACTTC
TRBJ1-1	-	TRBV4-2	-	CASSQDRGIEAFF	TGTGCCAGCAGCCAAGATCGAGGTATTGAAGCTTTCTTT
TRBJ2-2	few	TRBV19	TRBD2	CASSYSGGTGELFF	TGTGCCAGTAGTTATAGCGGGGGAACCGGGGAGCTGTTTTTT
TRBJ2-2	few	TRBV27	-	CASSITQGSGELFF	TGTGCCAGCAGTATCACACAGGGATCCGGGGAGCTGTTTTTT
TRBJ2-1	-	TRBV11-3	-	CASSPQPGGLAYEQFF	TGTGCCAGCAGCCCTCAGCCCGGAGGGCTAGCCTATGAGCAGTTCTTC
TRBJ2-7	-	TRBV2	TRBD2	CASSEYGGGAYEQYF	TGTGCCAGCAGTGAATATGGCGGGGGGGCTTACGAGCAGTACTTC
TRBJ2-7	-	TRBV5-1	TRBD1	CASSPTHRQGTNEQYF	TGCGCCAGCAGCCCAACCCACAGACAGGGTACCAACGAGCAGTACTTC
TRBJ1-1	-	TRBV7-6	-	CASSLAGQNTAEAFF	TGTGCCAGCAGCTTAGCCGGACAGAATACGGCTGAAGCTTTCTTT
TRBJ2-3	-	TRBV6-2/TRBV6-3	-	CASSSDIPSTDTQYF	TGTGCCAGCAGTTCGGACATTCCCAGCACAGATACGCAGTATTTT
TRBJ1-1	once	TRBV5-1	-	CASSFEGSNTEAFF	TGCGCCAGCAGCTTTGAGGGATCGAACACTGAAGCTTTCTTT
TRBJ2-7	-	TRBV30	-	CAWTTGLGHRSYEQYF	TGTGCCTGGACAACTGGACTGGGACATCGCTCCTACGAGCAGTACTTC
TRBJ1-1	-	TRBV5-6	-	CASSLGSGTEAFF	TGTGCCAGCAGCTTGGGGAGTGGCACTGAAGCTTTCTTT
TRBJ2-5	-	TRBV7-9	TRBD2	CASSLHLAGAGKTQYF	TGTGCCAGCAGCTTACACTTAGCGGGGGCGGGGAAGACCCAGTACTTC
TRBJ2-5	-	TRBV6-5	-	CASSDSGIIETQYF	TGTGCCAGCAGTGACTCCGGGATCATAGAGACCCAGTACTTC
TRBJ2-2	few	TRBV19	-	CASSSGANTGELFF	TGTGCCAGTAGTAGCGGTGCGAACACCGGGGAGCTGTTTTTT
TRBJ2-7	once	TRBV3-1/TRBV3-2	TRBD1	CASSYVDRDHEQYF	TGTGCCAGCAGCTACGTAGACAGGGACCACGAGCAGTACTTC
TRBJ1-2	-	TRBV12-3/TRBV12-4	-	CASSFTQGPGYTF	TGTGCCAGCAGTTTTACTCAGGGGCCCGGCTACACCTTC
TRBJ2-1	-	TRBV4-2	TRBD1	CASSRDRGGYNEQFF	TGTGCCAGCAGTCGGGACAGGGGGGGTTACAATGAGCAGTTCTTC
TRBJ1-2	-	TRBV6-6	-	CASSYSPGVNYGYTF	TGTGCCAGCAGTTACTCCCCGGGAGTTAACTATGGCTACACCTTC
TRBJ2-3	-	TRBV6-4	TRBD2	CASSDSTSGARDTQYF	TGTGCCAGCAGTGACTCGACTAGCGGAGCCCGGGATACGCAGTATTTT
TRBJ2-3	-	TRBV19	TRBD2	CASSNGGADTQYF	TGTGCCAGTAGTAATGGGGGGGCAGATACGCAGTATTTT
TRBJ2-5	-	TRBV11-1	-	CASSLNGGYQETQYF	TGTGCCAGCAGCTTAAATGGGGGGTACCAAGAGACCCAGTACTTC
TRBJ2-7	-	TRBV2	-	CASSEWEVYEQYF	TGTGCCAGCAGTGAATGGGAGGTCTACGAGCAGTACTTC
TRBJ2-7	-	TRBV27	-	CASSQGWGEQYF	TGTGCCAGCTCCCAGGGGTGGGGCGAGCAGTACTTC
TRBJ1-3	-	TRBV19	-	CASSQGQVTRNTIYF	TGTGCCAGTAGTCAAGGCCAGGTTACAAGAAACACCATATATTTT
TRBJ2-3	-	TRBV20-1	-	CSASGSSSGDTQYF	TGCAGTGCTAGTGGTAGCTCGTCCGGAGATACGCAGTATTTT
TRBJ2-2	-	TRBV7-2	-	CASSSRDWDTGELFF	TGTGCCAGCAGCTCCCGGGACTGGGACACCGGGGAGCTGTTTTTT
TRBJ1-2	-	TRBV2	TRBD1	CASSKLGQGVNGYTF	TGTGCCAGCAGTAAACTAGGACAGGGGGTTAATGGCTACACCTTC
TRBJ1-2	-	TRBV6-7	-	CASSYPANYGYTF	TGTGCCAGCAGTTACCCAGCTAACTATGGCTACACCTTC
TRBJ2-7	-	TRBV14	-	CASSEGGQPYEQYF	TGTGCCAGCAGCGAAGGCGGACAACCCTACGAGCAGTACTTC
TRBJ1-6	-	TRBV3-1/TRBV3-2	TRBD1	CASSHPTGGANSSPLHF	TGTGCCAGCAGCCACCCGACAGGGGGCGCGAATAGTTCACCCCTCCACTTT
TRBJ1-2	-	TRBV29-1	-	CSVVAAARSGYTF	TGCAGCGTTGTCGCGGCGGCAAGGAGTGGCTACACCTTC
TRBJ2-1	-	TRBV19	TRBD2	CASSVPSGGTHNEQFF	TGTGCCAGTAGTGTCCCGAGCGGGGGGACCCACAATGAGCAGTTCTTC
TRBJ2-2	-	TRBV11-2	TRBD2	CASSLTSGNTGELFF	TGTGCCAGCAGCCTGACTAGCGGGAACACCGGGGAGCTGTTTTTT
TRBJ2-6	-	TRBV12-5	TRBD2	CASGLDFSGIFEQRGSGANVLTF	TGTGCTAGTGGTCTGGATTTCTCCGGGATCTTTGAGCAGCGGGGCTCTGGGGCCAACGTCCTGACTTTC
TRBJ2-5	-	TRBV9	-	CASGESSRETQYF	TGTGCCAGCGGAGAGAGTTCCCGAGAGACCCAGTACTTC
TRBJ1-4	-	TRBV10-2	TRBD1	CASRRTQGANEKLFF	TGCGCCAGCAGAAGAACCCAGGGGGCGAATGAAAAACTGTTTTTT
TRBJ2-7	-	TRBV18	-	CASSPGDGRREQYF	TGTGCCAGCTCACCCGGGGACGGGAGAAGGGAGCAGTACTTC
TRBJ2-1	once	TRBV27	-	CASSLSKGNSYNEQFF	TGTGCCAGCAGTTTATCGAAGGGGAACTCCTACAATGAGCAGTTCTTC
TRBJ2-2	-	TRBV13	TRBD2	CASSLPTSGGAGELFF	TGTGCCAGCAGCTTACCGACTAGCGGAGGGGCCGGGGAGCTGTTTTTT
TRBJ2-5	-	TRBV10-3	TRBD1	CAISDPGQGNGETQYF	TGTGCCATCAGTGACCCCGGACAGGGCAATGGGGAGACCCAGTACTTC
TRBJ1-3	-	TRBV28	-	CAISEQGGSGNTIYF	TGTGCCATCTCCGAGCAGGGAGGATCTGGAAACACCATATATTTT
TRBJ1-1	-	TRBV5-1	-	CASSVGLMNTEAFF	TGCGCCAGCAGCGTGGGACTTATGAACACTGAAGCTTTCTTT
TRBJ1-3	few	TRBV19	-	CASSMQGNTIYF	TGTGCCAGTAGTATGCAGGGAAACACCATATATTTT
TRBJ2-5	-	TRBV20-1	-	CSASGLEGGPRQETQYF	TGCAGTGCTAGTGGTTTGGAGGGAGGACCCCGGCAAGAGACCCAGTACTTC
TRBJ1-1	once	TRBV12-3/TRBV12-4	-	CASSLLVLEKAFF	TGTGCCAGCAGTTTGCTGGTGCTAGAGAAAGCTTTCTTT
TRBJ2-2	-	TRBV9	TRBD2	CASSATSGAPNTGELFF	TGTGCCAGCAGCGCGACTAGCGGGGCTCCGAACACCGGGGAGCTGTTTTTT
TRBJ2-5	-	TRBV15	TRBD1	CATSRPSTGGKETQYF	TGTGCCACCAGCAGACCTTCTACAGGGGGGAAAGAGACCCAGTACTTC